The sequence of this T cell receptor (beta chain) was determined in a study of T cells in Graves' hyperthyroidism and ophthalmopathy. Findings and limits, study-wide: Before onset, by a median of approximately 6.8 months, the model predicted ophthalmopathy. In blood, most of the thyroid clonotypes expanded above 0.001 were also present.

This CDR3 comprises 21 residues. Trimming removed 5 bases from V and 4 bases from J; junction bases left unmatched: 19. Germline CDR1 reads MDHEN; CDR2 reads SYDVKM. This clonotype was recorded many times. Its antigen is undetermined. RNA transcripts were the template for amplifying TCR beta CDR3 regions. HTBI primers were used for first-round RT-PCR of the TCR CDR3. One entry per CDR3 protein, called by TCRdb with MiXCR from the multiplex PCR reads. Of hundreds of thousands of distinct CDR3 sequences listed, roughly 15% are singletons. The receptor comes from a woman between 18 and 30 years old with Graves' hyperthyroidism. What was sequenced was blood. This rearrangement joins TRBV28 to TRBJ2-3; 15 bases agree with TRBD2. CDR3 in amino acids: CASSRGTSGRKFLQPADTQYF. CDR3 bases: TGTGCCAGCAGTCGTGGGACTAGCGGGAGGAAATTTTTACAGCCCGCAGATACGCAGTATTTT.